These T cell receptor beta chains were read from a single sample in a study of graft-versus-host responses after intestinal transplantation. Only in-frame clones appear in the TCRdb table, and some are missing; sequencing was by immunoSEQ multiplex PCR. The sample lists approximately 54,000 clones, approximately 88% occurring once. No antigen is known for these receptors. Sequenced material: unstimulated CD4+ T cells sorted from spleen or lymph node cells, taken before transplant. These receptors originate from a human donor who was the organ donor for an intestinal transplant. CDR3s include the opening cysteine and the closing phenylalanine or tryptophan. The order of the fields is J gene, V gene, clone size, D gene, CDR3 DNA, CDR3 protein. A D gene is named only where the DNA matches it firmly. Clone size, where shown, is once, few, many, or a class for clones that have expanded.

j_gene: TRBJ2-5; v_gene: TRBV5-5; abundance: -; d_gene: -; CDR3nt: TGTGCCAGCAGCTTGGTACCGCGAAGAGGGGACCAAGAAGAGACCCAGTACTTC; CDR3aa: CASSLVPRRGDQEETQYF
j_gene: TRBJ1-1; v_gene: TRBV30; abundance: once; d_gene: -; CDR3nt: TGTGCCTGGAGTGTGGGGCTGAACACTGAAGCTTTCTTT; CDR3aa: CAWSVGLNTEAFF
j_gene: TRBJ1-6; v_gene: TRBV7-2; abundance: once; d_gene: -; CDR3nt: TGTGCCAGCAGCTTCAGGGCTCTGCGGTCCTCCTATAATTCACCCCTCCACTTT; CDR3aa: CASSFRALRSSYNSPLHF
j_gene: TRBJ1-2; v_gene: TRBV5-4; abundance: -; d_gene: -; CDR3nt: TGTGCCAGCCGGGTGGGAGGGAGGACTAACTATGGCTACACCTTC; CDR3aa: CASRVGGRTNYGYTF
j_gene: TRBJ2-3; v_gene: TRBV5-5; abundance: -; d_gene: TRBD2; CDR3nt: TGTGCCAGCAGTTGGACTAGCGGGAGTATAGTTACGCAGTATTTT; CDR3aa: CASSWTSGSIVTQYF
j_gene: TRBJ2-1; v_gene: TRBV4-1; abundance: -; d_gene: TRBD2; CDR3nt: TGCGCCAGCAGCCAGACTAGCGTGCCCTACAATGAGCAGTTCTTC; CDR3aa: CASSQTSVPYNEQFF
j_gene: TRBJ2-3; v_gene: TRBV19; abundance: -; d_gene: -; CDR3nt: TGTGCCAGTAGTATATCGGGTAGGACAGATACGCAGTATTTT; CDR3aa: CASSISGRTDTQYF
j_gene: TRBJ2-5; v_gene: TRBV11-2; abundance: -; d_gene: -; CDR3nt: TGTGCCAGCAGCCCTCGACGAGCGGACAACCAAGAGACCCAGTACTTC; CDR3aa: CASSPRRADNQETQYF
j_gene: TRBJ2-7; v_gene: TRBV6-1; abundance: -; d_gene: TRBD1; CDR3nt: TGTGCCAGCAGGGACAGGGACTACGAGCAGTACTTC; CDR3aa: CASRDRDYEQYF
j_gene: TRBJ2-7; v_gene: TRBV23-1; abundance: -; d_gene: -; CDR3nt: TGCGCCAGCAGACCCCAGGGGGGGTGCTTC; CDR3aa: CASRPQGGCF
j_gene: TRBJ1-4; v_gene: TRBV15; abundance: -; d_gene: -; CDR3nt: TGTGCCACCAGCAGAGGGGCGGGGGAAAAACTGTTTTTT; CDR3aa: CATSRGAGEKLFF
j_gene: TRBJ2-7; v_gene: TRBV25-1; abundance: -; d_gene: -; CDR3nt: TGTGCCAGCAGTGCCGGCTCCCAGTCCTACGAGCAGTACTTC; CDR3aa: CASSAGSQSYEQYF
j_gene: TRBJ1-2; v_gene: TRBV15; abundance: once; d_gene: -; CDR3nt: TGTGCCACCAGCAGAGATTTTGGGCCCTATGGCTACACCTTC; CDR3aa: CATSRDFGPYGYTF
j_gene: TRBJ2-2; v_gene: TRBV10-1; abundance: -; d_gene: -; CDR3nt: TGCGCCAGCAGTGAGTACCCCCCCAGAGGCACCGGGGAGCTGTTTTTT; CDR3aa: CASSEYPPRGTGELFF
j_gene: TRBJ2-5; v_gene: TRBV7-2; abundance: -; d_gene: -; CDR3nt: TGTGCCAGCAGCTTAGATTGGGGAACGGAGACCCAGTACTTC; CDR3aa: CASSLDWGTETQYF
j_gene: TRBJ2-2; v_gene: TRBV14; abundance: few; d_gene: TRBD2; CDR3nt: TGTGCCAGCAGCTTAACGGGACTAGCGGGAAGAGCCGGGGAGCTGTTTTTT; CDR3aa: CASSLTGLAGRAGELFF
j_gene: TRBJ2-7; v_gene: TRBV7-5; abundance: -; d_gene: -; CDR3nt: TGTGCCAGCAGCTCCTACGAGCAGTACTTC; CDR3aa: CASSSYEQYF
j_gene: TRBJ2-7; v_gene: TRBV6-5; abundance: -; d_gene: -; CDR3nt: TGTGCCAGCAGTTACTCGAGGGTATCCTACGAGCAGTACTTC; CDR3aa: CASSYSRVSYEQYF
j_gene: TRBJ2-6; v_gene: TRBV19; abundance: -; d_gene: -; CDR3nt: TGTGCCAGGCCAACCGGGTCCTTTAAATCTGGGGCCAACGTCCTGACTTTC; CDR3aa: CARPTGSFKSGANVLTF
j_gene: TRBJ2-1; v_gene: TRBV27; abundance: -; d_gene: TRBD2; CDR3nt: TGTGCCAGCAGTTTTTTCCTCGGACTAGCGGGAGGGTCAGAGCAGTTCTTC; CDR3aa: CASSFFLGLAGGSEQFF
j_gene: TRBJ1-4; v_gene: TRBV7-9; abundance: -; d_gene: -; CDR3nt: TGTGCCAGCAGCAATATCCGCGAGGGGGAAAAACTGTTTTTT; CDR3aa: CASSNIREGEKLFF
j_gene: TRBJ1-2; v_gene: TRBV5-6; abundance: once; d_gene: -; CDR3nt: TGTGCCAGCAGCTTGTCACAGGGCACCTATGGCTACACCTTC; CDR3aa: CASSLSQGTYGYTF
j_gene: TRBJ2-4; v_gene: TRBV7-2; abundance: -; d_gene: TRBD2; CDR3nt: TGTGCCAGCAGCGCGGGACTAGCACGGTACTTC; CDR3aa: CASSAGLARYF
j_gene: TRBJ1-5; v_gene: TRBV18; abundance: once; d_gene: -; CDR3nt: TGTGCCAGCTCACCACCCGGGGGTCAGCCCCAGCATTTT; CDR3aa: CASSPPGGQPQHF
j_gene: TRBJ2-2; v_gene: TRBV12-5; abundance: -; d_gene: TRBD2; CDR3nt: TGTGCTAGTGGCCTGGGACTAGCGGGGACCGGGGAGCTGTTTTTT; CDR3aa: CASGLGLAGTGELFF
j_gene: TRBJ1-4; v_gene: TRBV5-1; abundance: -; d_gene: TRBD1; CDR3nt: TGCGCCAGCAGCCTAGACAGGGGTGGTGAAAAACTGTTTTTT; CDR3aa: CASSLDRGGEKLFF
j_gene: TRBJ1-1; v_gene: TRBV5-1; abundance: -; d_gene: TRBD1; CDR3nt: TGCGCCAGCAGCTCGCCGGGACAGGGGGCGTACACTGAAGCTTTCTTT; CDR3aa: CASSSPGQGAYTEAFF
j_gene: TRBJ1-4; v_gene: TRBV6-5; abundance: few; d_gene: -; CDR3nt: TGTGCCAGCAGTGAACTAAGGGAAAAACTGTTTTTT; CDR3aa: CASSELREKLFF
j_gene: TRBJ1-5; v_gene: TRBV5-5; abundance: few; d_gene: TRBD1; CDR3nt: TGTGCCAGCAGCTCGGGACAGGGAAATAGCAATCAGCCCCAGCATTTT; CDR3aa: CASSSGQGNSNQPQHF
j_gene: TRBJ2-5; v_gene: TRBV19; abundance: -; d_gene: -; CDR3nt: TGTGCCAGTAGTCCCGACAAGAAAGAGACCCAGTACTTC; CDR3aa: CASSPDKKETQYF
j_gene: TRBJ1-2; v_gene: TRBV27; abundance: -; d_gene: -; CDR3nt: TGTGCCAGCAGACTTGTGACGCCCCATGGGGGCGCGGGGAACTATGGCTACACCTTC; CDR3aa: CASRLVTPHGGAGNYGYTF
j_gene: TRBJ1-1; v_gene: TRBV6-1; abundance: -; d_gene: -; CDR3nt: TGTGCCAGCAGCCGGACCAGGGGTGGGACTGAAGCTTTCTTT; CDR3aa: CASSRTRGGTEAFF
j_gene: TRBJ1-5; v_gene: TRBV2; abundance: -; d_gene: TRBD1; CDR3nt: TGTGCCAGCAGTGACAGAGGACAGGGCCGTCATTTT; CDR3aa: CASSDRGQGRHF
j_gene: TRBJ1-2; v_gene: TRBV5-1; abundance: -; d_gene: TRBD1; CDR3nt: TGCGCCAGCAGCTACCGACAGGGGGCCGGTGGCTACACCTTC; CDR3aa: CASSYRQGAGGYTF
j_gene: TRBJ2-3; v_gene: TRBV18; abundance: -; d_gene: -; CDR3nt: TGTGCCAGCTCACCACCGGGCGGGATCATAACAGATACGCAGTATTTT; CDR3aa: CASSPPGGIITDTQYF
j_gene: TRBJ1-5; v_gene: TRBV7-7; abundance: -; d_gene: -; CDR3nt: TGTGCCAGCAGCTTAGTCGAGGTGACGGCTCAGCCCCAGCATTTT; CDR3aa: CASSLVEVTAQPQHF
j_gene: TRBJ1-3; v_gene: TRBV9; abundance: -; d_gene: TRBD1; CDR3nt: TGTGCCAGCAGCGTAACGGGACAGTATGGAAACACCATATATTTT; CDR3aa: CASSVTGQYGNTIYF
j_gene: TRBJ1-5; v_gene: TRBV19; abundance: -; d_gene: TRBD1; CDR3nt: TGTGCCAGTATCCTGAAAGGGACAGGTAGCAATCAGCCCCAGCATTTT; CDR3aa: CASILKGTGSNQPQHF
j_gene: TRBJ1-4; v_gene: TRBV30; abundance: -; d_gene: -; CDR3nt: TGTGCCTGGAGTTGGGCAGGGTCGGGAGAAAAACTGTTTTTT; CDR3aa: CAWSWAGSGEKLFF
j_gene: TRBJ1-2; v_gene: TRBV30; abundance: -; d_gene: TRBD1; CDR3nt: TGTGCCTGGAGTGCCTGGACAGGGTTTAACTATGGCTACACCTTC; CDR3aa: CAWSAWTGFNYGYTF
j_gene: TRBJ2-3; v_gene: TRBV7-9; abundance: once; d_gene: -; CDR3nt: TGTGCCAGCAGCTCCACAGCAGATACGCAGTATTTT; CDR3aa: CASSSTADTQYF
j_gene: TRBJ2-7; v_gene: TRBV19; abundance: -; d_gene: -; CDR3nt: TGTGCCAGTAGTATGTCGAAGGGGGAGCAGTACTTC; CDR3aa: CASSMSKGEQYF
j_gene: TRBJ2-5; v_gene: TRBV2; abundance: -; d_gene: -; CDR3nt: TGTGCCAGCACCGTCCACCAGACCCAGTACTTC; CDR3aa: CASTVHQTQYF
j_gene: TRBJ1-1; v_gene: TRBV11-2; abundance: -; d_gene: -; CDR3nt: TGTGCCAGCAGCTTAGTCCCACGGAACACTGAAGCTTTCTTT; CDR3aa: CASSLVPRNTEAFF
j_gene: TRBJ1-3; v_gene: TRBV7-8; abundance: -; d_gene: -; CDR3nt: TGTGCCAGCAGCTGGCAGGGATCTGGAAACACCATATATTTT; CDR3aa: CASSWQGSGNTIYF
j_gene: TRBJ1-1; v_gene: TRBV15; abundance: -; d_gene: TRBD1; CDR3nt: TGTGCCACCAGCAGTCCCGGACAGGGGATTGGGATGAACACTGAAGCTTTCTTT; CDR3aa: CATSSPGQGIGMNTEAFF
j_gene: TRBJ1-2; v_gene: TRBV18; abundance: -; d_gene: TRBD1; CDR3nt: TGTGCCAGCTCATCTCGGACAGGGCTGGATGGCTACACCTTC; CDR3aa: CASSSRTGLDGYTF
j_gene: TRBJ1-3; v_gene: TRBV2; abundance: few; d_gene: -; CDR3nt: TGTGCCAGCACCAAATCTGGAAACACCATATATTTT; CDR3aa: CASTKSGNTIYF
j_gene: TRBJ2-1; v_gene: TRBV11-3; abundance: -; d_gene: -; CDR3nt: TGTGCCAGCAGCAGGGGCAGAGTAGACAATGAGCAGTTCTTC; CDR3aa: CASSRGRVDNEQFF
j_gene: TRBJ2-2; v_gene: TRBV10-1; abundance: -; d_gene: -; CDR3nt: TGCGCCAGCAGTGAGACCGGACAGCCGAACACCGGGGAGCTGTTTTTT; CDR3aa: CASSETGQPNTGELFF
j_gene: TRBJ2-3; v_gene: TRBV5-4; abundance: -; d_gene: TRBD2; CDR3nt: TGTGCCAGCAGCTTGACTAGCGGGAGCACAGATACGCAGTATTTT; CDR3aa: CASSLTSGSTDTQYF
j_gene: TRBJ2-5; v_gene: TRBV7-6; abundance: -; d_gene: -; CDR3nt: TGTGCCAGCAGCTTAGTCCAGGGAGAGACCCAGTACTTC; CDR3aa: CASSLVQGETQYF
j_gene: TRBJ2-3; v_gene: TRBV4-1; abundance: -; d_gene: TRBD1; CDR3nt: TGCGCCAGCGGGCAACAGGGGCCGAGGACAGATACGCAGTATTTT; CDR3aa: CASGQQGPRTDTQYF
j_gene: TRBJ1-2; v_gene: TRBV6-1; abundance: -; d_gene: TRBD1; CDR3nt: TGTGCCAGCAGTCGACAGGGGAGCAACTATGGCTACACCTTC; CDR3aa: CASSRQGSNYGYTF